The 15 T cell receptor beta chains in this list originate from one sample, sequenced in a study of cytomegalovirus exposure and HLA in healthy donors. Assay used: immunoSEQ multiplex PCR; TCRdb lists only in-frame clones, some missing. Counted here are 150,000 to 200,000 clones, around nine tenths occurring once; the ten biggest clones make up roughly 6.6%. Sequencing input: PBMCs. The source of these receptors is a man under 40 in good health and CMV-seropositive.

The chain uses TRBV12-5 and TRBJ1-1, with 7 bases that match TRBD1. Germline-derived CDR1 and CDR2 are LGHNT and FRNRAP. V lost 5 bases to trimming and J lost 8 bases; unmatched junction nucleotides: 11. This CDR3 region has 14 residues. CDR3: CASGLRTGPLEAFF. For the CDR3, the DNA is TGTGCTAGTGGTCTCCGGACAGGCCCTCTCGAAGCTTTCTTT.

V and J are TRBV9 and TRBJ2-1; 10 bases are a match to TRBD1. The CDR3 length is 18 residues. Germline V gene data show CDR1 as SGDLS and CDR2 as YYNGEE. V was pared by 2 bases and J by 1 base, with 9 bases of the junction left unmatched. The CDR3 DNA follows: TGTGCCAGCAGCGTGAGACAGGGGGCTTCGGGGTCCTACAATGAGCAGTTCTTC. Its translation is CASSVRQGASGSYNEQFF.

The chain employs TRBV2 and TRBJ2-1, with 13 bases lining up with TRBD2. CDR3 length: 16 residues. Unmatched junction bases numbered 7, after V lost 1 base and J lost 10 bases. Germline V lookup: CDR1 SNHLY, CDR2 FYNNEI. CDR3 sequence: CASSEGLAGGLGEQFF. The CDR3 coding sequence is TGTGCCAGCAGTGAAGGACTAGCGGGAGGTTTAGGGGAGCAGTTCTTC.

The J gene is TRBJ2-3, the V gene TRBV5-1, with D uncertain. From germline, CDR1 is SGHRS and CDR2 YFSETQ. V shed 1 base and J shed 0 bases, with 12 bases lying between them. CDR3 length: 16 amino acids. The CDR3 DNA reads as TGCGCCAGCAGCTTGAGCACAACCTTTAGCACAGATACGCAGTATTTT. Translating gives CASSLSTTFSTDTQYF.

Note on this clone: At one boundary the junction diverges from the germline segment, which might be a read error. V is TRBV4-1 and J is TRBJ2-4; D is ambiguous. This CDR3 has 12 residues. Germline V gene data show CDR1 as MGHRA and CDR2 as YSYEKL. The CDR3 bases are TGCGCCAGCAGTCAAGGTTGGGACATTCAGTACTTC. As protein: CASSQGWDIQYF.

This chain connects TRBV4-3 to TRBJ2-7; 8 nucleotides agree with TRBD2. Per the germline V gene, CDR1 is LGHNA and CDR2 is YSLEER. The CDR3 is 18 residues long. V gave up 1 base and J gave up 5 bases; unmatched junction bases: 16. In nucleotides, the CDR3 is TGCGCCAGCAGCCAAGGGGCCCGCGCGGGGACTAGAAGTGACGAGCAGTACTTC. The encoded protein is CASSQGARAGTRSDEQYF.

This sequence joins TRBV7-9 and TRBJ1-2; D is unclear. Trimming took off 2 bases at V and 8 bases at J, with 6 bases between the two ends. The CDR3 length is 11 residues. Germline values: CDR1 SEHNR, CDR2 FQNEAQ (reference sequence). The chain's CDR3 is CASSLLGGYTF. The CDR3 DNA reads TGTGCCAGCAGCTTACTCGGGGGCTACACCTTC.

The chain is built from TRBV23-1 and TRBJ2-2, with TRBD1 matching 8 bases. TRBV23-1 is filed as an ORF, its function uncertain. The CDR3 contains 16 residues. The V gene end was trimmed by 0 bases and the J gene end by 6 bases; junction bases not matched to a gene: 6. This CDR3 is CASSQSGRGRAGELFF. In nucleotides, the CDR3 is TGCGCCAGCAGTCAATCGGGCAGGGGGCGGGCCGGGGAGCTGTTTTTT.

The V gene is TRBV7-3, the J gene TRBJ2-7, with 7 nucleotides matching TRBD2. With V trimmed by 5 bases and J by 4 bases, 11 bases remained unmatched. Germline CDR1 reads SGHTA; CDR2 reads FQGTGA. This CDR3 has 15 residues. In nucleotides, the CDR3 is TGTGCCAGCAGCCCATCCGGGACGGGGGGATACGAGCAGTACTTC. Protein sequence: CASSPSGTGGYEQYF.

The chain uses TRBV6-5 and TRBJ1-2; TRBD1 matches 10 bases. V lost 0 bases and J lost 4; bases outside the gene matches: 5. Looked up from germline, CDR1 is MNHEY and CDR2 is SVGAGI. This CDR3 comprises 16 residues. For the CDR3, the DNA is TGTGCCAGCAGTTACTCGCGGACAGGGGGAAGCTATGGCTACACCTTC. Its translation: CASSYSRTGGSYGYTF.

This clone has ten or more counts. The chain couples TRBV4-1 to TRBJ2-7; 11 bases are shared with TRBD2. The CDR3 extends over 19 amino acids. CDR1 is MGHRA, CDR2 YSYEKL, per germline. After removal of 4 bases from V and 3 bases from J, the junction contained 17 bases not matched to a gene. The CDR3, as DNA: TGCGCCAGCAGCCCAAATAACCTAGCGGGGGGCAATACACGCTACGAGCAGTACTTC. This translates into CASSPNNLAGGNTRYEQYF.

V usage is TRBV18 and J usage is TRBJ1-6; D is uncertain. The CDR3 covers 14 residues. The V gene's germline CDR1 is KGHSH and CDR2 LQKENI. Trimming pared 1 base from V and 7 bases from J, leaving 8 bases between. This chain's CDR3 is CASSPRVLNSPLHF. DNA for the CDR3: TGTGCCAGCTCACCACGGGTGTTAAATTCACCCCTCCACTTT.

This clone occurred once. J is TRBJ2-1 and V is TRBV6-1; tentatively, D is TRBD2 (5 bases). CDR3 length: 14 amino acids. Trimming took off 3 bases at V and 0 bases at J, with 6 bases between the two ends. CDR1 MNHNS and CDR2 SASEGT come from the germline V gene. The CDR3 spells CASSEGSSYNEQFF. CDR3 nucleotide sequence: TGTGCCAGCAGTGAGGGGAGCTCCTACAATGAGCAGTTCTTC.

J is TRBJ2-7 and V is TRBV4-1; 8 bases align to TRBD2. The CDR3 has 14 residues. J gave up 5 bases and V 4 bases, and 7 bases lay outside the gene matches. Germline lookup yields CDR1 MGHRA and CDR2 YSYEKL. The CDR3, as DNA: TGCGCCAGCAGCCGAGGACTAGCATCCCACGAGCAGTACTTC. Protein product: CASSRGLASHEQYF.

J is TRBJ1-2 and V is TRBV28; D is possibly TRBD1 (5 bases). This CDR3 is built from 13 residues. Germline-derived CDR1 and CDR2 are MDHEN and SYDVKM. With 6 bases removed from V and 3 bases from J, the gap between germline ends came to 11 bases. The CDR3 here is CASRMTEYYGYTF. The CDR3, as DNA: TGTGCCAGCAGAATGACAGAGTACTATGGCTACACCTTC.